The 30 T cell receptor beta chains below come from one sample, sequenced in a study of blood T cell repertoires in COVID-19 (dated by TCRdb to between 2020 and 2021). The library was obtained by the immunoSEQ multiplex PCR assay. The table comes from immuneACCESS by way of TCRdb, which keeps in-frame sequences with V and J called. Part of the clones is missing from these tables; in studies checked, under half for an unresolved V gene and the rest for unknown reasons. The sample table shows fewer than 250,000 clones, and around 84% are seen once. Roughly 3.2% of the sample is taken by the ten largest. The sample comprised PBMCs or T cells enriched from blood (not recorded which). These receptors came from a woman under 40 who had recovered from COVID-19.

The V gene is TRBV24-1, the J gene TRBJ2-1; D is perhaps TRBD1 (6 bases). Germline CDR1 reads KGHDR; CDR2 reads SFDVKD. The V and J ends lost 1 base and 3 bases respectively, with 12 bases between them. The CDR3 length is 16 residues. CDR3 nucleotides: TGTGCCACCAGTGATTTCGAGACAGGAGTCTACAATGAGCAGTTCTTC. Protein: CATSDFETGVYNEQFF.

DNA of the CDR3: TGTGCCAGTAGTTTCGTCGGGGAATACTCTGGAAACACCATATATTTT. Translated: CASSFVGEYSGNTIYF. This sequence joins TRBV19 and TRBJ1-3; D gene unclear. With 5 bases removed from V and 0 bases from J, the gap between germline ends came to 14 bases. The CDR3 spans 16 residues. Germline CDR1 LNHDA, CDR2 SQIVND (reference sequence). Full variable domain (remainder filled in from reference TRBV19 and TRBJ1-3): DGGITQSPKYLFRKEGQNVTLSCEQNLNHDAMYWYRQDPGQGLRLIYYSQIVNDFQKGDIAEGYSVSREKKESFPLTVTSAQKNPTAFYLCASSFVGEYSGNTIYFGEGSWLTVV.

The CDR3 region has the DNA TGCGCCAGCAGTGAGGAACAGGGGGCCTGGGAGACCCAGTACTTC. It encodes CASSEEQGAWETQYF. This chain connects TRBV10-2 to TRBJ2-5; 9 positions match TRBD1. V trimming: 2 bases; J trimming: 5 bases; junction bases outside the gene matches: 6. This CDR3 region has 15 residues. Per the germline V gene, CDR1 is WSHSY and CDR2 is SAAADI.

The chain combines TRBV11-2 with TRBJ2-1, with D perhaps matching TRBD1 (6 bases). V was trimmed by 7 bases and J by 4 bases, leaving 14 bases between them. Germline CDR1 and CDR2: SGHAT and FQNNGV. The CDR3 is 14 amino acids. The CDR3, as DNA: TGTGCCAGCAACACAAAAGGGGGTTACAATGAGCAGTTCTTC. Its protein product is CASNTKGGYNEQFF.

CDR3 loop: CASSVETLFTDTQYF. As DNA, the CDR3 is TGTGCCAGCAGCGTAGAGACTCTTTTCACAGATACGCAGTATTTT. The V and J genes are TRBV9 and TRBJ2-3; D unclear. V dropped 0 bases and J dropped 2 bases, with 10 bases sitting between them. Germline CDR1 is SGDLS and CDR2 is YYNGEE. The CDR3 totals 15 residues.

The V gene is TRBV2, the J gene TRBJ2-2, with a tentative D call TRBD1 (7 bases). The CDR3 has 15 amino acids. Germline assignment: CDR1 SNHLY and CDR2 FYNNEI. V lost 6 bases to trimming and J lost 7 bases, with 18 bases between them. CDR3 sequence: CASRGTRGVIGELFF. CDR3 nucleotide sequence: TGTGCCAGCAGAGGAACCAGGGGGGTTATCGGGGAGCTGTTTTTT.

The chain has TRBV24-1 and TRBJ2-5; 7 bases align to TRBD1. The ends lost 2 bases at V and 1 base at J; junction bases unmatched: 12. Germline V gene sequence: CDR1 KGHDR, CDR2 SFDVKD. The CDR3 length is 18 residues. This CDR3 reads CATSDYRDRDSPQETQYF. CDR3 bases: TGTGCCACCAGTGATTACCGAGACCGGGACAGTCCCCAAGAGACCCAGTACTTC.

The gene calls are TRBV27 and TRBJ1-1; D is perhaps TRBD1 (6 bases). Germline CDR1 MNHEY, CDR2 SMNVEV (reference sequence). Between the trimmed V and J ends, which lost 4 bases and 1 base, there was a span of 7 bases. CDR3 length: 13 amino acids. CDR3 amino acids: CASSWTENTEAFF. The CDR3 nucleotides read TGTGCCAGCAGTTGGACAGAGAACACTGAAGCTTTCTTT.

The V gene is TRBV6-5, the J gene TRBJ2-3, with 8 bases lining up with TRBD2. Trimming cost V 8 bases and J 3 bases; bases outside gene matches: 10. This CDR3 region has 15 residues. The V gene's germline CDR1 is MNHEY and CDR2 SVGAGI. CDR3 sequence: CASLSGGRATDTQYF. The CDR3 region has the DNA TGTGCCAGCCTCTCGGGGGGGAGGGCGACAGATACGCAGTATTTT.

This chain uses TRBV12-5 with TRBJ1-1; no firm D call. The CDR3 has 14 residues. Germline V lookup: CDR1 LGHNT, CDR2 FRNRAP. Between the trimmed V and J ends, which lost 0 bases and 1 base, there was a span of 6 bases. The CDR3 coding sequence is TGTGCTAGTGGTTTGGTCGGAGCGAACACTGAAGCTTTCTTT. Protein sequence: CASGLVGANTEAFF.

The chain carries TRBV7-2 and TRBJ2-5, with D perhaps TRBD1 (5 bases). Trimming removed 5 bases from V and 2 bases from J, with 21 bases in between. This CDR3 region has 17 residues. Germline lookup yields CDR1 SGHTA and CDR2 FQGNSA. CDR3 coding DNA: TGTGCCAGCAGCCAACAGGTCAGGGTTGGTGGACAAGAGACCCAGTACTTC. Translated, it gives CASSQQVRVGGQETQYF.

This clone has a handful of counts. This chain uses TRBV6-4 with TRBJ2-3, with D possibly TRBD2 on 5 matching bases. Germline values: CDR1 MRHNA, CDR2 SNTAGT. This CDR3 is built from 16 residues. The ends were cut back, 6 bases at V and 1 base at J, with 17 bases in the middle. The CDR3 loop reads CASSADEGRGTDTQYF. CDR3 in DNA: TGTGCCAGCAGCGCCGATGAGGGTAGGGGCACAGATACGCAGTATTTT.

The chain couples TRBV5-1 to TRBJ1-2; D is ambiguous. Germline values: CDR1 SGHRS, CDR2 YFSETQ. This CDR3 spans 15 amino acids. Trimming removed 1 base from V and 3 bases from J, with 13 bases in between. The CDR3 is CASSLNTPRDYGYTF. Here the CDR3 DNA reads TGCGCCAGCAGCTTGAATACCCCGAGGGACTATGGCTACACCTTC.

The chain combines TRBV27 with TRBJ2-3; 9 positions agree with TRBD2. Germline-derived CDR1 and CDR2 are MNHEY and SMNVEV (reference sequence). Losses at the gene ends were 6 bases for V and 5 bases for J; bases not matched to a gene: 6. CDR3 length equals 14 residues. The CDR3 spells CASSPGLAKDTQYF. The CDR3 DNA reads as TGTGCCAGCAGCCCTGGACTAGCGAAAGATACGCAGTATTTT.

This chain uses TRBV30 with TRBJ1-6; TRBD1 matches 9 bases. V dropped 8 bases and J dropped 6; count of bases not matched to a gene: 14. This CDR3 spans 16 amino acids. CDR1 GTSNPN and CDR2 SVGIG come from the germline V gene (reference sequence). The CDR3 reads CARGSGTGIGNSPLHF. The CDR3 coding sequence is TGTGCCCGCGGATCCGGGACAGGGATTGGTAATTCACCCCTCCACTTT.

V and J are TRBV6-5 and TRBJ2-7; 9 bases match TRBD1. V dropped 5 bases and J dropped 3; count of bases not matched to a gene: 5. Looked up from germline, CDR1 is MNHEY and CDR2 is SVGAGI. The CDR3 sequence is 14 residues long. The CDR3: CASSRRDRVYEQYF. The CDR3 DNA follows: TGTGCCAGCAGTCGCCGGGACAGGGTCTACGAGCAGTACTTC.

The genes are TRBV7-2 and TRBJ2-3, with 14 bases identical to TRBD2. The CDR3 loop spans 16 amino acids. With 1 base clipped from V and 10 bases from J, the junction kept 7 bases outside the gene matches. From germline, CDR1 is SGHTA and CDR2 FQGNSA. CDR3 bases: TGTGCCAGCAGCTTAGAAGGGACTAGCGGGAGTGTGCCGCAGTATTTT. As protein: CASSLEGTSGSVPQYF.

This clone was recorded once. CDR3 region: CASSGTEGLYTEAFF. CDR3 bases: TGTGCCAGCAGCGGGACGGAGGGACTCTACACTGAAGCTTTCTTT. J is TRBJ1-1 and V is TRBV9, with D tentatively TRBD1 (5 bases). The CDR3 has 15 amino acids. Per the germline V gene, CDR1 is SGDLS and CDR2 is YYNGEE. Trimming took off 3 bases at V and 3 bases at J, with 15 bases between the two ends.

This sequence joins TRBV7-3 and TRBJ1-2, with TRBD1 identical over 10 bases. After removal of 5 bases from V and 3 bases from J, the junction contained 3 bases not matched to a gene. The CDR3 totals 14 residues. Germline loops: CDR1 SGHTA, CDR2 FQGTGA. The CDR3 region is CASSPGTGDYGYTF. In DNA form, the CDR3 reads TGTGCCAGCAGCCCCGGGACAGGGGACTATGGCTACACCTTC.

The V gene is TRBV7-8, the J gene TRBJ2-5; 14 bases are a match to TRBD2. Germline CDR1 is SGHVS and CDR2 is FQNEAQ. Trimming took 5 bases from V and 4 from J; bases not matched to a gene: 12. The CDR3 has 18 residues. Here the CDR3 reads CASSGTSGRRGAGETQYF. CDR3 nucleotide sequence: TGTGCCAGCAGCGGGACTAGCGGGAGACGAGGGGCAGGAGAGACCCAGTACTTC.

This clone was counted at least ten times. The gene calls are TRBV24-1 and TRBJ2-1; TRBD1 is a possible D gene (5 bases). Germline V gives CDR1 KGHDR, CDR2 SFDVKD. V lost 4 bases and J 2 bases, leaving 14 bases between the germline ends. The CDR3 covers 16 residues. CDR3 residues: CATSDPTTATYNEQFF. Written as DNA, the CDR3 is TGTGCCACCAGTGACCCGACGACAGCTACCTACAATGAGCAGTTCTTC.

CDR3 DNA: TGTGCCAGCTCGGGACAGGGAAATGGCTACACCTTC. Translation gives CASSGQGNGYTF. The chain recombines TRBV2 with TRBJ1-2; TRBD1 agrees at 9 bases. This CDR3 region has 12 residues. Losses at the gene ends were 8 bases for V and 6 bases for J; bases not matched to a gene: 4. Per the germline V gene, CDR1 is SNHLY and CDR2 is FYNNEI.

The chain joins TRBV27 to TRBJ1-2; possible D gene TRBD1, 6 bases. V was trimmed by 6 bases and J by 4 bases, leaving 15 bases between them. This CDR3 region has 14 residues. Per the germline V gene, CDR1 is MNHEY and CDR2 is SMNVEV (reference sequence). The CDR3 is CASRRTGRIYGYTF. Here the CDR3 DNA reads TGTGCCAGCAGAAGAACAGGGCGAATCTATGGCTACACCTTC.

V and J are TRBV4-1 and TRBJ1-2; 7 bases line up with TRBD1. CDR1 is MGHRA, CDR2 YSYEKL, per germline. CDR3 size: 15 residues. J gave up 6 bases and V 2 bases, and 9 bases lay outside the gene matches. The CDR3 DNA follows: TGCGCCAGCAGCCAACGCTTAACAGGGGTCCATGGCTACACCTTC. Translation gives CASSQRLTGVHGYTF.

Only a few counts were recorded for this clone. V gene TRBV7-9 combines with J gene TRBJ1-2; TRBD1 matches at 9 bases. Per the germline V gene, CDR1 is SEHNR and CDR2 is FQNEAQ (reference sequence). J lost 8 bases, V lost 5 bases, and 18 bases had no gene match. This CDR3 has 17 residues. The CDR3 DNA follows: TGTGCCAGCAGCGCGGCCATACACGAACAGGGGGCGGAGGGCTACACCTTC. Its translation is CASSAAIHEQGAEGYTF. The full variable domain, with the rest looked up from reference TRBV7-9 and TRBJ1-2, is DTGVSQNPRHKITKRGQNVTFRCDPISEHNRLYWYRQTLGQGPEFLTYFQNEAQLEKSRLLSDRFSAERPKGSFSTLEIQRTEQGDSAMYLCASSAAIHEQGAEGYTFGSGTRLTVV.

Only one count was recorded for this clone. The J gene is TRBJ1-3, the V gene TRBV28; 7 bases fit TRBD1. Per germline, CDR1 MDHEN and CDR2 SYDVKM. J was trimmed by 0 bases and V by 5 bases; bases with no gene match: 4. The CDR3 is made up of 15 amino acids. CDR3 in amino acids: CASSRQGGSGNTIYF. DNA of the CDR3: TGTGCCAGCAGTCGTCAGGGGGGCTCTGGAAACACCATATATTTT.

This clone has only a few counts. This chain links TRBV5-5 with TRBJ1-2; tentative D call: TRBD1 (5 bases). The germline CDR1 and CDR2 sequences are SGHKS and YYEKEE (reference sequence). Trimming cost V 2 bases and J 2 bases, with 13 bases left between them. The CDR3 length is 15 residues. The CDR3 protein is CASSFLRAPNYGYTF. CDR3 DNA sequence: TGTGCCAGCAGCTTTCTCAGGGCCCCCAACTATGGCTACACCTTC.

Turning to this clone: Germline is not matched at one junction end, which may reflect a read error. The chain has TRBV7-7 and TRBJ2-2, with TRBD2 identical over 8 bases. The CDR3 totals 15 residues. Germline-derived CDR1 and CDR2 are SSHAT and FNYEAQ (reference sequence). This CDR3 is CASSLGAGAPGELFF. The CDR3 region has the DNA TGTGCTAGCAGCTTAGGAGCGGGGGCCCCCGGGGAGCTGTTTTTT.

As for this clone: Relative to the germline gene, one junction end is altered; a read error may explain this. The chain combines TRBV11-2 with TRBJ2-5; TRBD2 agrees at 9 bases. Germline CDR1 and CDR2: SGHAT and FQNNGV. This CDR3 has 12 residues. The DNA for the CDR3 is TGTGCCAGCAGTCTCACGCCGGGACTAGCTGACTTC. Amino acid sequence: CASSLTPGLADF.

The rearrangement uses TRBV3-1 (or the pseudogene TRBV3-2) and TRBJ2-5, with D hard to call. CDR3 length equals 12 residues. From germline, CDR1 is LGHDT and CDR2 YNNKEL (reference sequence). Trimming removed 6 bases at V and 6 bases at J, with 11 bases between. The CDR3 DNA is TGTGCCAGCAGTCCCCAGTACCAGACCCAGTACTTC. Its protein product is CASSPQYQTQYF.